This TCR beta chain stems from a study of early T cells in non-severe SARS-CoV-2 infection. Attached unique molecular identifiers marked individual cDNA molecules. One entry per CDR3 protein, called by TCRdb with MiXCR from the 5' RACE reads. The data hold about 63,000 distinct CDR3 sequences, with 10% to 15% observed a single time. The V gene lost 0 bases and the J gene lost 1 base, with 9 bases spanning the gap. This CDR3 contains 14 residues. Looked up from germline, CDR1 is GTSNPN and CDR2 is SVGIG (reference sequence). What was sequenced was whole blood. The genes are TRBV30 and TRBJ1-1; D is unresolved. The receptor comes from an adult who was a healthcare worker with PCR-confirmed SARS-CoV-2 infection or an uninfected control (not recorded which). The CDR3 spells CAWSVRARNTEAFF. In DNA form, the CDR3 reads TGTGCCTGGAGTGTACGTGCAAGGAACACTGAAGCTTTCTTT.